These 32 T cell receptor beta chains came from one sample sequenced in a study of preoperative IRX-2 immunotherapy in early breast cancer. Regarding treatment: preoperative locoregional IRX-2 cytokine immunotherapy. This table comes from immunoSEQ multiplex PCR, and its TCRdb copy is limited to in-frame clones, with some not included. The sample has 35,000 to 45,000 clones, approximately 85% seen once. The sample in question was lymph node tissue, obtained after IRX-2 immunotherapy. The receptors come from a human donor with breast cancer.

This chain links TRBV18 with TRBJ2-1; the D gene is possibly TRBD2 (6 bases). The CDR3 runs 18 residues. V dropped 2 bases and J dropped 0 bases, with 17 bases sitting between them. Germline lookup yields CDR1 KGHSH and CDR2 LQKENI. CDR3 coding DNA: TGTGCCAGCTCACCAAGGTACCGGGACTCCGGCTCCTACAATGAGCAGTTCTTC. Its translation: CASSPRYRDSGSYNEQFF.

The chain employs TRBV12-2 and TRBJ2-2. TRBV12-2 is an annotated pseudogene. The CDR3 is 14 amino acids. Written as DNA, the CDR3 is TGTGCCAGTACGGGACGGGTGAACACCGGGGAGCTGTTTTTT. Its translation is CASTGRVNTGELFF.

V is TRBV6-8 and J is TRBJ2-1; a possible D gene is TRBD2 (5 bases). Trimming took off 5 bases at V and 7 bases at J, with 12 bases between the two ends. This CDR3 is built from 13 residues. Germline CDR1 reads MNHGY; CDR2 reads SAAAGT. Here the CDR3 reads CASSPRGRNEQFF. In DNA form, the CDR3 reads TGTGCCAGCAGTCCCCGGGGAAGGAATGAGCAGTTCTTC.

J is TRBJ1-5 and V is TRBV11-3; possible D gene TRBD1, 5 bases. Germline CDR1 reads SGHNT; CDR2 reads YENEEA. The V gene lost 5 bases and the J gene lost 5 bases, with 13 bases spanning the gap. CDR3 length equals 14 residues. The CDR3 protein is CASSPEGRDQPQHF. For the CDR3, the DNA is TGTGCCAGCAGCCCAGAGGGGCGGGATCAGCCCCAGCATTTT.

V is TRBV19 and J is TRBJ2-1; 8 bases fit TRBD1. Germline assignment: CDR1 LNHDA and CDR2 SQIVND (reference sequence). There are 17 residues in the CDR3. The J segment lost 0 bases and the V segment lost 7 bases, leaving 11 bases of the junction unmatched. The CDR3 loop is CASNPSTGGGSYNEQFF. Here the CDR3 DNA reads TGTGCCAGTAACCCCTCCACAGGGGGAGGCTCCTACAATGAGCAGTTCTTC.

This chain joins TRBV10-1 and TRBJ2-3; TRBD1 matches 9 bases. The germline V gene encodes CDR1 WNHNN and CDR2 SYGVQD (reference sequence). The CDR3 totals 13 residues. The trim removed 8 bases at V and 4 bases at J, leaving 4 bases unmatched. This chain's CDR3 is CASRGQGADTQYF. As DNA, the CDR3 is TGCGCCAGCCGGGGACAGGGAGCAGATACGCAGTATTTT.

This chain links TRBV11-3 with TRBJ1-1; D gene uncertain. Trimming removed 5 bases from V and 4 bases from J, with 14 bases in between. Germline V lookup: CDR1 SGHNT, CDR2 YENEEA. CDR3 length: 14 amino acids. The CDR3 protein is CASSHIIAVTEAFF. The DNA for the CDR3 is TGTGCCAGCAGCCATATAATCGCGGTCACTGAAGCTTTCTTT.

There are a few counts of this clone. The chain combines TRBV28 with TRBJ1-2; 7 bases align to TRBD1. The ends lost 4 bases at V and 5 bases at J; junction bases unmatched: 7. Germline V gene data show CDR1 as MDHEN and CDR2 as SYDVKM. The CDR3 has 14 amino acids. The CDR3 sequence: CASSSDRVRYGYTF. DNA of the CDR3: TGTGCCAGCAGTTCCGACAGGGTACGGTATGGCTACACCTTC.

As to this clone: Mismatch with germline at one junction end may stem from a read error. CDR3 sequence reads: CASSRPGVSYEQYF. The CDR3 DNA reads TGTGCCAGCAGCCGACCGGGGGTCTCCTACGAGCAGTACTTC. V gene TRBV15 combines with J gene TRBJ2-7, with D possibly matching TRBD2 (6 bases). This CDR3 has 14 amino acids. Germline V CDR1 and CDR2: LNHNV, YYDKDF (reference sequence).

The V gene is TRBV28, the J gene TRBJ1-4; weak D call: TRBD1 (5 bases). Germline CDR1 and CDR2: MDHEN and SYDVKM. This CDR3 has 14 amino acids. The V gene lost 5 bases and the J gene lost 3 bases, with 10 bases spanning the gap. The CDR3 sequence: CASSLRVSNEKLFF. The CDR3 DNA reads TGTGCCAGCAGTCTCAGGGTTTCTAATGAAAAACTGTTTTTT.

The chain employs TRBV10-2 and TRBJ1-1; no definite D call. Germline assignment: CDR1 WSHSY and CDR2 SAAADI. There are 14 residues in the CDR3. V dropped 3 bases and J dropped 0 bases, with 8 bases sitting between them. In DNA form, the CDR3 reads TGCGCCAGCAGTGACAGCTCCATGAACACTGAAGCTTTCTTT. This translates into CASSDSSMNTEAFF.

This chain links TRBV10-2 with TRBJ2-1; no reliable D call. The CDR3 spans 14 residues. Germline loops: CDR1 WSHSY, CDR2 SAAADI. The germline V and J ends were trimmed by 8 bases and 2 bases, with 13 bases remaining between them. The CDR3 loop is CASQQAAPYNEQFF. The CDR3 DNA is TGCGCCAGCCAGCAGGCGGCTCCCTACAATGAGCAGTTCTTC.

A single count supports this clone. CDR3 nucleotide sequence: TGTGCCAGCAGCTTAGTGCCAGGGGGCCTTAGCAATCAGCCCCAGCATTTT. This translates into CASSLVPGGLSNQPQHF. The genes are TRBV7-6 and TRBJ1-5, with TRBD1 identical over 8 bases. The V gene's germline CDR1 is SGHVS and CDR2 FNYEAQ. This CDR3 spans 17 amino acids. Germline trimming cut 1 base from V and 0 bases from J; bases unmatched to any gene: 5.

The V and J genes are TRBV19 and TRBJ2-3; possibly TRBD1 or TRBD2 for D (5 bases each). Germline-derived CDR1 and CDR2 are LNHDA and SQIVND (reference sequence). This CDR3 is 12 amino acids long. V was shortened by 5 bases and J by 9 bases, with 12 bases between the two germline ends. The CDR3 region has the DNA TGTGCCAGTAGTTCGCCGGGGCAGACGCAGTATTTT. It encodes CASSSPGQTQYF.

This rearrangement joins TRBV6-8 to TRBJ1-5; TRBD1 matches at 9 bases. V was clipped by 5 bases and J by 1 base; unmatched bases: 12. The CDR3 totals 18 residues. Germline assignment: CDR1 MNHGY and CDR2 SAAAGT. CDR3 loop: CASSGSQGARRSNQPQHF. In DNA form, the CDR3 reads TGTGCCAGCAGTGGGTCACAGGGGGCTCGTAGGAGCAATCAGCCCCAGCATTTT.

This chain connects TRBV6-8 to TRBJ2-7, with TRBD1 matching over 10 bases. Germline CDR1 is MNHGY and CDR2 is SAAAGT. V lost 6 bases, J lost 4 bases, and 15 bases stayed unmatched. This CDR3 comprises 17 residues. The CDR3 here is CASSENIPGTGDYEQYF. The CDR3 bases are TGTGCCAGCAGCGAGAATATACCCGGGACAGGGGATTACGAGCAGTACTTC.

The rearrangement links TRBV19 to TRBJ1-1, with 8 bases identical to TRBD1. Germline V CDR1 and CDR2: LNHDA, SQIVND (reference sequence). The CDR3 contains 13 residues. Trimming cost V 5 bases and J 3 bases; bases outside gene matches: 2. The chain's CDR3 is CASSQDRDTEAFF. The DNA of the CDR3 is TGTGCCAGTAGTCAGGACAGGGACACTGAAGCTTTCTTT. The whole variable domain, remainder taken from reference TRBV19 and TRBJ1-1, is DGGITQSPKYLFRKEGQNVTLSCEQNLNHDAMYWYRQDPGQGLRLIYYSQIVNDFQKGDIAEGYSVSREKKESFPLTVTSAQKNPTAFYLCASSQDRDTEAFFGQGTRLTVV.

The V call is TRBV19, the J call TRBJ1-6; 9 bases are a match to TRBD1. Germline assignment: CDR1 LNHDA and CDR2 SQIVND (reference sequence). The CDR3 has 15 amino acids. J lost 10 bases, V lost 6 bases, and 10 bases had no gene match. The CDR3 region has the DNA TGTGCCAGTAGAACCGGGACAGGGCCCAGGTCACCCCTCCACTTT. It yields the protein CASRTGTGPRSPLHF.

This clone was seen just once. The chain combines TRBV15 with TRBJ1-1, with a tentative D call TRBD1 (5 bases). Germline values: CDR1 LNHNV, CDR2 YYDKDF (reference sequence). Trimming left V 6 bases short and J 1 base short, with 15 bases between. This CDR3 has 15 residues. CDR3 sequence: CATRSGAGWNTEAFF. CDR3 bases: TGTGCCACCAGGTCCGGGGCTGGATGGAACACTGAAGCTTTCTTT.

In its sample, this clone was seen a few times. This sequence joins TRBV30 and TRBJ1-1; weak D call: TRBD1 (5 bases). The CDR3 consists of 15 residues. The germline V and J ends were trimmed by 4 bases and 6 bases, with 21 bases remaining between them. Germline V gene lookup returns CDR1 GTSNPN and CDR2 SVGIG (reference sequence). CDR3 nucleotide sequence: TGTGCCTGGACAGGGATATTCATTCGGCAGTCTGAAGCTTTCTTT. It yields the protein CAWTGIFIRQSEAFF.

The V and J genes are TRBV18 and TRBJ2-7; D is ambiguous. Germline V CDR1 and CDR2: KGHSH, LQKENI. The CDR3 runs to 12 residues. V shed 3 bases and J shed 4 bases, with 7 bases lying between them. CDR3 loop: CASSPSVYEQYF. For the CDR3, the DNA is TGTGCCAGCTCACCCTCTGTTTACGAGCAGTACTTC. Full variable domain (missing parts from reference TRBV18 and TRBJ2-7): NAGVMQNPRHLVRRRGQEARLRCSPMKGHSHVYWYRQLPEEGLKFMVYLQKENIIDESGMPKERFSAEFPKEGPSILRIQQVVRGDSAAYFCASSPSVYEQYFGPGTRLTVT.

The chain recombines TRBV7-6 with TRBJ2-7; 8 nucleotides match TRBD1. Trimming cost V 3 bases and J 3 bases; bases outside gene matches: 4. Germline V gene sequence: CDR1 SGHVS, CDR2 FNYEAQ. The CDR3 is made up of 14 amino acids. The CDR3 loop reads CASSLVGQGYEQYF. The CDR3 bases are TGTGCCAGCAGCTTGGTCGGACAGGGCTACGAGCAGTACTTC.

The chain couples TRBV6-8 to TRBJ2-2, with D uncertain. The ends were cut back, 5 bases at V and 0 bases at J, with 4 bases in the middle. Germline V gene lookup returns CDR1 MNHGY and CDR2 SAAAGT. This CDR3 spans 13 amino acids. The CDR3: CASSRANTGELFF. In nucleotides, the CDR3 is TGTGCCAGCAGTCGGGCGAACACCGGGGAGCTGTTTTTT.

The J gene is TRBJ2-5, the V gene TRBV11-3, with 8 nucleotides matching TRBD2. Germline V gene lookup returns CDR1 SGHNT and CDR2 YENEEA. This CDR3 has 15 amino acids. V lost 3 bases and J lost 2; bases outside the gene matches: 5. Here the CDR3 DNA reads TGTGCCAGCAGCTTTACGGGGGGGAGGCAAGAGACCCAGTACTTC. Amino acids: CASSFTGGRQETQYF.

V and J are TRBV10-1 and TRBJ2-1; D not resolved. V dropped 6 bases and J dropped 10 bases, with 28 bases sitting between them. This CDR3 is built from 17 residues. From germline, CDR1 is WNHNN and CDR2 SYGVQD (reference sequence). CDR3 sequence: CASSPVVLRSGFGEQFF. The CDR3 DNA reads TGCGCCAGCAGCCCCGTGGTCCTCAGGTCGGGTTTTGGGGAGCAGTTCTTC.

V gene TRBV6-8 combines with J gene TRBJ2-2, with D possibly being TRBD1 or TRBD2 (5 bases each). Looked up from germline, CDR1 is MNHGY and CDR2 is SAAAGT. Between the trimmed V and J ends, which lost 6 bases and 3 bases, there was a span of 14 bases. This CDR3 region has 15 residues. The chain's CDR3 is CASSLMGPDTGELFF. CDR3 sequence (DNA): TGTGCCAGCAGCCTAATGGGACCGGACACCGGGGAGCTGTTTTTT.

The sample holds a few counts of this clone. V is TRBV19 and J is TRBJ2-7; tentatively, D is TRBD1 (5 bases). The CDR3 runs to 13 residues. Germline CDR1 and CDR2: LNHDA and SQIVND (reference sequence). V shed 5 bases and J shed 1 base, with 9 bases lying between them. CDR3 in DNA: TGTGCCAGTAGTCCAGGGCTATCCTACGAGCAGTACTTC. Translation gives CASSPGLSYEQYF.

This chain connects TRBV6-8 to TRBJ1-1; D unresolved. The V end lost 7 bases, the J end lost 3 bases, and 9 bases lay between the germline ends. This CDR3 contains 12 residues. The germline gives CDR1 MNHGY, CDR2 SAAAGT. The CDR3 DNA follows: TGTGCCAGCACACAGCCGTACACTGAAGCTTTCTTT. This encodes CASTQPYTEAFF.

The chain is built from TRBV23-1 and TRBJ1-6; 11 bases match TRBD1. TRBV23-1 is an open reading frame whose function is uncertain. This CDR3 spans 15 amino acids. Losses at the gene ends were 6 bases for V and 2 bases for J; bases not matched to a gene: 0. The CDR3 DNA reads as TGCGCCAGCAGGGGACAGGGGGCCTATAATTCACCCCTCCACTTT. Translating it yields CASRGQGAYNSPLHF.

The chain uses TRBV6-8 and TRBJ2-2; 7 bases are shared with TRBD1. V was clipped by 11 bases and J by 6 bases; unmatched bases: 18. The CDR3 has 16 residues. The V gene's germline CDR1 is MNHGY and CDR2 SAAAGT. The CDR3 DNA follows: TGTGCCGGAAGGACAGGCACGACCTACGCCCCCGGGGAGCTGTTTTTT. It specifies CAGRTGTTYAPGELFF.

The chain has TRBV1 and TRBJ1-1. TRBV1 is flagged as a pseudogene. This CDR3 is 13 amino acids long. The DNA for the CDR3 is TGCGCCAGCAGCCTACGCGGGGGCACTGAAGCTTTCTTT. Amino acid sequence: CASSLRGGTEAFF.

This clone came up once. J is TRBJ2-1 and V is TRBV7-1; the D gene is possibly TRBD2 (5 bases). TRBV7-1 is treated as an ORF (open reading frame) with a function not yet certain. V was trimmed by 4 bases and J by 5 bases, leaving 9 bases between them. The CDR3 consists of 13 residues. CDR3 in amino acids: CASSLSGDNEQFF. The CDR3 DNA sequence: TGTGCCAGCAGCTTATCCGGGGACAATGAGCAGTTCTTC.